Each of the 20 T cell receptor beta chains below was sequenced from the same sample in a study of sequential checkpoint blockade in melanoma. Treatment given: randomized to nivolumab then ipilimumab (arm A) or the reverse (arm B). The table came from immunoSEQ multiplex PCR; TCRdb's copy has only in-frame clones and leaves some out. The sample contains roughly 13,000 clones, less than 70% of which appear only once. Sequenced here: CD8+ T cells sorted from blood (inferred from file names), sampled from a patient given nivolumab and ipilimumab in sequence. Every receptor here comes from a human donor with melanoma.

This clone was seen more than once but under ten times. The chain uses TRBV7-6 and TRBJ2-1; 12 nucleotides align to TRBD2. J gave up 2 bases and V 4 bases, and 3 bases lay outside the gene matches. This CDR3 contains 16 residues. The germline V gene has CDR1 SGHVS and CDR2 FNYEAQ. The CDR3 protein is CASSSLAGGTYNEQFF. Written as DNA, the CDR3 is TGTGCCAGCAGCTCGCTAGCGGGAGGGACCTACAATGAGCAGTTCTTC.

The V and J genes are TRBV5-1 and TRBJ2-3, with unresolved D. From germline, CDR1 is SGHRS and CDR2 YFSETQ. The CDR3 runs to 12 residues. V was clipped by 4 bases and J by 6 bases, with 9 bases between them. CDR3: CASSPLQDTQYF. The CDR3 DNA reads as TGCGCCAGCAGCCCGTTACAGGATACGCAGTATTTT.

The CDR3 here is CASSYGTGGYGYTF. DNA of the CDR3: TGTGCCAGCAGTTACGGGACAGGGGGCTATGGCTACACCTTC. The J gene is TRBJ1-2, the V gene TRBV2, with 11 bases fitting TRBD1. The CDR3 runs 14 residues. V was clipped by 5 bases and J by 4 bases; unmatched bases: 3. The V gene's germline CDR1 is SNHLY and CDR2 FYNNEI.

This clone was counted between two and nine times. Other DNA sequences in this specimen translate into the identical CDR3. The rearrangement joins TRBV18 to TRBJ1-6; D ambiguous. The length of the CDR3 is 16 residues. The germline V gene encodes CDR1 KGHSH and CDR2 LQKENI. The ends were cut back, 2 bases at V and 4 bases at J, with 12 bases in the middle. Here the CDR3 DNA reads TGTGCCAGCTCACCAACCCCGACGGGGTATAATTCACCCCTCCACTTT. It is translated as CASSPTPTGYNSPLHF.

The genes are TRBV23-1 and TRBJ2-7; D possibly corresponds to TRBD1 (6 bases). TRBV23-1 is given ORF status, its function remaining uncertain. Trimming stripped 2 bases from V and 2 bases from J, with 7 bases between. The CDR3 totals 13 residues. The CDR3 sequence: CASSQGTTYEQYF. The CDR3 nucleotides are TGCGCCAGCAGTCAAGGGACAACCTACGAGCAGTACTTC.

This clone was observed a few times. The rearrangement links TRBV9 to TRBJ2-5; 7 nucleotides match TRBD2. The germline CDR1 and CDR2 sequences are SGDLS and YYNGEE. J lost 2 bases, V lost 4 bases, and 8 bases had no gene match. This CDR3 contains 15 residues. CDR3: CASSKIQAGQETQYF. The CDR3 DNA sequence: TGTGCCAGCAGCAAAATCCAAGCGGGACAAGAGACCCAGTACTTC. The entire variable domain, with the rest obtained from reference TRBV9 and TRBJ2-5, is as follows: DSGVTQTPKHLITATGQRVTLRCSPRSGDLSVYWYQQSLDQGLQFLIQYYNGEERAKGNILERFSAQQFPDLHSELNLSSLELGDSALYFCASSKIQAGQETQYFGPGTRLLVL.

With regard to this clone: Compared with germline, one end of the junction differs, possibly owing to a read error. This chain uses TRBV7-2 with TRBJ1-3; D unresolved. Germline values: CDR1 SGHTA, CDR2 FQGNSA. The CDR3 covers 16 residues. CDR3: CASSFLSQTAGSTIYF. The CDR3 nucleotides read TGTGCCAGCAGCTTTTTAAGCCAAACGGCAGGAAGCACCATATATTTT.

CDR3 residues: CASSYGLADYNEQFF. The CDR3 DNA follows: TGTGCCAGCAGTTACGGCCTAGCGGACTACAATGAGCAGTTCTTC. V gene TRBV6-5 combines with J gene TRBJ2-1; 7 bases line up with TRBD2. The CDR3 consists of 15 residues. CDR1 is MNHEY and CDR2 is SVGAGI in the germline V gene. Losses at the gene ends were 2 bases for V and 3 bases for J; bases not matched to a gene: 4.

There are a few counts of this clone. The chain employs TRBV5-1 and TRBJ2-7; TRBD1 aligns across 9 bases. V dropped 0 bases and J dropped 6; count of bases not matched to a gene: 10. Germline V gene lookup returns CDR1 SGHRS and CDR2 YFSETQ. The CDR3 spans 16 residues. For the CDR3, the DNA is TGCGCCAGCAGCTTGGAGGGGACAGGGATGTTGCGCGAGCAGTACTTC. It is translated as CASSLEGTGMLREQYF. The variable domain in full, completed from reference TRBV5-1 and TRBJ2-7, reads KAGVTQTPRYLIKTRGQQVTLSCSPISGHRSVSWYQQTPGQGLQFLFEYFSETQRNKGNFPGRFSGRQFSNSRSEMNVSTLELGDSALYLCASSLEGTGMLREQYFGPGTRLTVT.

About this clone: In the same sample, other DNA sequences code for this CDR3. The rearrangement uses TRBV5-4 and TRBJ2-1, with TRBD2 matching over 8 bases. The trim removed 4 bases at V and 0 bases at J, leaving 9 bases unmatched. Germline assignment: CDR1 SGHNT and CDR2 YYREEE (reference sequence). The CDR3 extends over 17 amino acids. The CDR3 loop is CASSATSGGNSYNEQFF. The CDR3 nucleotides are TGTGCCAGCAGCGCCACTAGCGGAGGGAACTCCTACAATGAGCAGTTCTTC. Complete variable domain (other parts from reference TRBV5-4 and TRBJ2-1): ETGVTQSPTHLIKTRGQQVTLRCSSQSGHNTVSWYQQALGQGPQFIFQYYREEENGRGNFPPRFSGLQFPNYSSELNVNALELDDSALYLCASSATSGGNSYNEQFFGPGTRLTVL.

In the case of this clone: One end of the junction fails to match germline, which may point to a read error. This chain links TRBV5-5 with TRBJ2-7; 8 bases are shared with TRBD1. The CDR3 runs 15 residues. CDR1 is SGHKS, CDR2 YYEKEE, per germline (reference sequence). The chain's CDR3 is CASSQGTGWDYEQYF. CDR3 sequence (DNA): TGCGCCAGCAGCCAAGGGACAGGATGGGACTACGAGCAGTACTTC.

The CDR3 is CASSPLTGAGETQYF. CDR3 DNA: TGTGCCAGCAGTCCCCTGACAGGTGCAGGAGAGACCCAGTACTTC. This rearrangement joins TRBV6-5 to TRBJ2-5; possible D gene TRBD1, 6 bases. The CDR3 sequence is 15 residues long. The V end was cut by 5 bases, the J end by 4 bases, with 17 bases between. The V gene's germline CDR1 is MNHEY and CDR2 SVGAGI.

Comment on this clone: One end of the junction varies from germline; a read error may be responsible. The chain employs TRBV7-7 and TRBJ2-1; TRBD2 agrees at 8 bases. Germline-derived CDR1 and CDR2 are SSHAT and FNYEAQ (reference sequence). There are 15 residues in the CDR3. CDR3 nucleotide sequence: TGTGCTAGCAGCGAACTAGCGGCCCCCTACAATGAGCAGTTCTTC. Translation gives CASSELAAPYNEQFF. Filled out from reference TRBV7-7 and TRBJ2-1, the complete variable domain reads GAGVSQSPRYKVTKRGQDVTLRCDPISSHATLYWYQQALGQGPEFLTYFNYEAQPDKSGLPSDRFSAERPEGSISTLTIQRTEQRDSAMYRCASSELAAPYNEQFFGPGTRLTVL.

The rearrangement uses TRBV6-1 and TRBJ2-2; 12 bases agree with TRBD2. V gave up 3 bases and J gave up 3 bases; unmatched junction bases: 5. CDR1 and CDR2 (germline): MNHNS, SASEGT. The CDR3 sequence is 17 residues long. The CDR3 region is CASSDLLAGGYTGELFF. The CDR3 coding sequence is TGTGCCAGCAGTGACCTACTAGCGGGAGGATACACCGGGGAGCTGTTTTTT.

This sequence joins TRBV9 and TRBJ1-4, with 7 bases lining up with TRBD1. The germline V gene has CDR1 SGDLS and CDR2 YYNGEE. J lost 7 bases, V lost 3 bases, and 9 bases had no gene match. This CDR3 is built from 15 residues. In DNA, the CDR3 is TGTGCCAGCAGCGCCGAGACAGGGAGAGGTGAAAAACTGTTTTTT. This encodes CASSAETGRGEKLFF.

In its sample, this clone is large. V usage is TRBV4-3 and J usage is TRBJ1-5, with D hard to call. The CDR3 loop spans 14 amino acids. V was pared by 2 bases and J by 2 bases, with 7 bases between. Germline V gives CDR1 LGHNA, CDR2 YSLEER. As DNA, the CDR3 is TGCGCCAGCAGCCAATTCGGTGGCAATCAGCCCCAGCATTTT. Residues: CASSQFGGNQPQHF.

CDR3 in DNA: TGTGCCAGCAGCTTAAGTTCAGGAGGAGCGGGGCGCATGGCCCAGTACTTC. As protein: CASSLSSGGAGRMAQYF. The genes are TRBV7-2 and TRBJ2-5; TRBD2 matches 7 bases. V shed 2 bases and J 9 bases; nucleotides not matched to a gene: 18. Germline V gives CDR1 SGHTA, CDR2 FQGNSA. The length of the CDR3 is 17 residues.

V usage is TRBV27 and J usage is TRBJ1-4, with D perhaps matching TRBD1 (6 bases). CDR3 length: 14 residues. V was clipped by 6 bases and J by 10 bases, with 18 bases between them. Germline V gene sequence: CDR1 MNHEY, CDR2 SMNVEV (reference sequence). This CDR3 is CASSFGEGHRKLFF. In nucleotides, the CDR3 is TGTGCCAGCAGCTTTGGGGAGGGACACCGAAAACTGTTTTTT.

This chain joins TRBV2 and TRBJ2-5, with D tentatively TRBD2 (5 bases). This CDR3 has 14 residues. Germline CDR1 SNHLY, CDR2 FYNNEI. V dropped 1 base and J dropped 2 bases, with 8 bases sitting between them. The CDR3 DNA sequence: TGTGCCAGCAGTGAAGGGCGGGTACAAGAGACCCAGTACTTC. This sequence encodes CASSEGRVQETQYF.

This clone was seen only once. The J gene is TRBJ2-1, the V gene TRBV7-8, with 8 bases lining up with TRBD1. Trimming removed 5 bases from V and 3 bases from J; junction bases left unmatched: 6. Germline V gives CDR1 SGHVS, CDR2 FQNEAQ. This CDR3 comprises 15 residues. The CDR3 region has the DNA TGTGCCAGCAGCCTAACAGGGGGAGGCTACAATGAGCAGTTCTTC. This gives the protein CASSLTGGGYNEQFF.